What follows are 20 T cell receptor beta chains derived from one specimen sequenced in a study of T cell responses to AZD1222 COVID-19 vaccine. Method: immunoSEQ multiplex PCR; TCRdb's copy keeps in-frame clones and lacks some. The sample has roughly 77,000 clones, less than 95% seen once. This specimen consisted of peripheral blood, obtained 28 days after the second AZD1222 dose. The receptor set was obtained from an adult who received the AZD1222 COVID-19 vaccine.

The chain has TRBV5-1 and TRBJ1-2; D is unclear. The CDR3 sequence is 14 residues long. Trimming took 1 base from V and 5 from J, leaving 12 bases between them. Germline CDR1 and CDR2: SGHRS and YFSETQ. CDR3 residues: CASSLLERSYGYTF. The CDR3 region has the DNA TGCGCCAGCAGCTTGTTGGAGCGAAGTTATGGCTACACCTTC.

The V and J genes are TRBV7-2 and TRBJ2-5, with D perhaps assigned TRBD1 or TRBD2 (5 bases each). The germline CDR1 and CDR2 sequences are SGHTA and FQGNSA. Trimming took 5 bases from V and 1 from J, leaving 8 bases between them. The CDR3 runs 13 residues. The CDR3 spells CASSRGSQETQYF. The CDR3 DNA sequence: TGTGCCAGCAGCCGGGGCTCCCAAGAGACCCAGTACTTC.

V is TRBV5-6 and J is TRBJ1-2; tentatively, D is TRBD1 (5 bases). The CDR3 sequence is 15 residues long. Trimming took off 4 bases at V and 4 bases at J, with 17 bases between the two ends. CDR1 and CDR2 from the germline V gene are SGHDT and YYEEEE. The CDR3, as DNA: TGTGCCAGCAGCGCCCAAGACAGACAACTCTATGGCTACACCTTC. This translates into CASSAQDRQLYGYTF.

The genes are TRBV30 and TRBJ1-2; D is unclear. The germline gives CDR1 GTSNPN, CDR2 SVGIG (reference sequence). There are 12 residues in the CDR3. Trimming took 0 bases from V and 2 from J, leaving 4 bases between them. This chain's CDR3 is CAWSVKNYGYTF. The CDR3 region has the DNA TGTGCCTGGAGTGTAAAGAACTATGGCTACACCTTC.

This clone was observed a single time. The rearrangement links TRBV5-1 to TRBJ1-2, with TRBD1 identical over 9 bases. Unmatched junction bases numbered 9, after V lost 4 bases and J lost 5 bases. From germline, CDR1 is SGHRS and CDR2 YFSETQ. CDR3 length equals 15 residues. The CDR3 DNA is TGCGCCAGCAGCCTAACAGGGGGCAGTCGTTATGGCTACACCTTC. As protein: CASSLTGGSRYGYTF.

This chain connects TRBV6-2 or TRBV6-3 to TRBJ1-5, with D possibly TRBD1 on 5 matching bases. CDR1 MNHEY and CDR2 SVGEGT come from the germline V gene. The CDR3 has 15 amino acids. With 2 bases removed from V and 7 bases from J, the gap between germline ends came to 15 bases. As DNA, the CDR3 is TGTGCCAGCAGTTACCTAAGGGGCCTCGGGCAGCCCCAGCATTTT. Its translation is CASSYLRGLGQPQHF.

This chain joins TRBV14 and TRBJ2-1; 8 bases map to TRBD1. Germline lookup yields CDR1 SGHDN and CDR2 FVKESK. After removal of 0 bases from V and 7 bases from J, the junction contained 11 bases not matched to a gene. CDR3 length: 17 residues. As DNA, the CDR3 is TGTGCCAGCAGCCAAGAACGTTCGAACAGGGGGACTAATGAGCAGTTCTTC. Protein sequence: CASSQERSNRGTNEQFF.

This rearrangement joins TRBV19 to TRBJ1-6; 7 nucleotides align to TRBD1. This CDR3 contains 14 residues. Germline trimming cut 6 bases from V and 3 bases from J; bases unmatched to any gene: 2. Germline V gives CDR1 LNHDA, CDR2 SQIVND (reference sequence). CDR3 residues: CASSRDSYNSPLHF. The CDR3, as DNA: TGTGCCAGTAGCCGGGACAGCTATAATTCACCCCTCCACTTT.

The chain uses TRBV10-3 and TRBJ1-2; D is unresolved. V dropped 6 bases and J dropped 3 bases, with 8 bases sitting between them. The germline V gene has CDR1 ENHRY and CDR2 SYGVKD. The CDR3 is 12 amino acids. The DNA of the CDR3 is TGTGCCATCAGGAACAGCGACTATGGCTACACCTTC. Translated, it gives CAIRNSDYGYTF.

V gene TRBV12-3 or TRBV12-4 combines with J gene TRBJ1-1; TRBD1 matches at 10 bases. Trimming at V came to 10 bases and at J to 7 bases, leaving 9 bases not matched to a gene. The CDR3 loop spans 13 amino acids. As DNA, the CDR3 is TGTGCCACAGGGGACAGGGGATTTCTTGAAGCTTTCTTT. Its translation is CATGDRGFLEAFF.

The chain recombines TRBV2 with TRBJ1-3; TRBD1 might be the D (6 bases). This CDR3 comprises 13 residues. Trimming left V 5 bases short and J 2 bases short, with 7 bases between. Germline-derived CDR1 and CDR2 are SNHLY and FYNNEI. CDR3 sequence (DNA): TGTGCCAGCAGTAGACAGGCTGGAAACACCATATATTTT. Translating gives CASSRQAGNTIYF.

V and J are TRBV10-3 and TRBJ2-1, with 7 positions matching TRBD2. This CDR3 is 15 amino acids long. Germline CDR1 and CDR2: ENHRY and SYGVKD. V shed 4 bases, J shed 5 bases, and the junction held 8 bases outside the gene matches. For the CDR3, the DNA is TGTGCCATCAGTGGCCCAGCGGGGCCCCACAATGAGCAGTTCTTC. This encodes CAISGPAGPHNEQFF.

The chain recombines TRBV11-2 with TRBJ2-3; D is uncertain. V was pared by 5 bases and J by 2 bases, with 8 bases between. Per germline, CDR1 SGHAT and CDR2 FQNNGV. The CDR3 contains 13 residues. The CDR3 bases are TGTGCCAGCAGCCCTTGGACCACAGATACGCAGTATTTT. As protein: CASSPWTTDTQYF.

CDR3 residues: CASSLLDSRANYGYTF. In DNA, the CDR3 is TGCGCCAGCAGCTTGCTCGATAGCAGAGCTAACTATGGCTACACCTTC. The rearrangement uses TRBV5-1 and TRBJ1-2, with unresolved D. V was shortened by 1 base and J by 0 bases, with 13 bases between the two germline ends. The CDR3 is 16 residues long. CDR1 is SGHRS, CDR2 YFSETQ, per germline.

V gene TRBV27 combines with J gene TRBJ2-2; D is unresolved. From germline, CDR1 is MNHEY and CDR2 SMNVEV (reference sequence). Trimming stripped 2 bases from V and 8 bases from J, with 9 bases between. The CDR3 runs to 13 residues. The CDR3 sequence is CASSLKQTGELFF. In DNA, the CDR3 is TGTGCCAGCAGTTTAAAACAAACGGGGGAGCTGTTTTTT.

The chain links TRBV30 to TRBJ1-4; the match to TRBD1 covers 10 bases. This CDR3 contains 16 residues. J gave up 8 bases and V 7 bases, and 16 bases lay outside the gene matches. Looked up from germline, CDR1 is GTSNPN and CDR2 is SVGIG (reference sequence). CDR3 bases: TGTGCCTCCTCGGACAGGGGGGCGGTGTCTGGGGAAAAACTGTTTTTT. Protein sequence: CASSDRGAVSGEKLFF.

V and J are TRBV12-3 or TRBV12-4 and TRBJ2-5, with a tentative D call TRBD2 (6 bases). The CDR3 is 13 residues long. V dropped 2 bases and J dropped 5 bases, with 9 bases sitting between them. The chain's CDR3 is CASSLPGRETQYF. In nucleotides, the CDR3 is TGTGCCAGCAGTTTACCAGGGAGGGAGACCCAGTACTTC.

This clone is medium-sized (0.01 to 0.1%) in the sample. J is TRBJ1-5 and V is TRBV6-5; D is perhaps TRBD1 (5 bases). Trimming shortened V by 5 bases and J by 7 bases, and 12 bases separated the two germline ends. The CDR3 is 13 amino acids. The germline CDR1 and CDR2 sequences are MNHEY and SVGAGI. The CDR3 reads CASSQSGTQPQHF. The CDR3 DNA is TGTGCCAGCAGTCAGTCAGGGACCCAGCCCCAGCATTTT.

This rearrangement joins TRBV13 to TRBJ2-1, with D possibly being TRBD2 (6 bases). This CDR3 has 16 residues. Per germline, CDR1 PRHDT and CDR2 FYEKMQ (reference sequence). The germline V and J ends were trimmed by 7 bases and 4 bases, with 20 bases remaining between them. CDR3 sequence: CASTQKVRDLYNEQFF. CDR3 nucleotide sequence: TGTGCCAGCACCCAAAAAGTGCGGGACCTATACAATGAGCAGTTCTTC.

The chain employs TRBV19 and TRBJ2-7, with D possibly TRBD2 on 5 matching bases. The germline V and J ends were trimmed by 1 base and 6 bases, with 13 bases remaining between them. The germline V gene encodes CDR1 LNHDA and CDR2 SQIVND (reference sequence). The CDR3 is made up of 14 amino acids. In DNA, the CDR3 is TGTGCCAGTAGTATAGTATTCGGGGTCTCCGAGCAGTACTTC. Its translation is CASSIVFGVSEQYF.